These 2 T cell receptor beta chains originate from one sample sequenced in a study of Graves' ophthalmopathy and Graves' hyperthyroidism. Amplified TCR beta CDR3 regions were obtained using RNA transcripts as template. First-round RT-PCR relied on HTBI primers, and a second-round multiplex PCR came next. TCRdb passed the multiplex PCR reads through MiXCR, listing each CDR3 protein once. The sample has about 400,000 distinct CDR3 sequences; about 18% are singletons. The specimen sequenced was peripheral blood. Every receptor here comes from a young woman with Graves' ophthalmopathy.

This clonotype showed up many times. The chain uses TRBV20-1 and TRBJ1-5, with 7 nucleotides matching TRBD1. CDR1 and CDR2 (germline): DFQATT, SNEGSKA (reference sequence). The CDR3 contains 14 residues. J was trimmed by 3 bases and V by 3 bases; bases with no gene match: 5. The CDR3 protein is CSARNRGDNQPQHF. As DNA, the CDR3 is TGCAGTGCTAGGAACAGGGGAGACAATCAGCCCCAGCATTTT.

This clonotype appeared many times. The V gene is TRBV7-8, the J gene TRBJ2-5; 9 bases fit TRBD1. The CDR3 contains 15 residues. Trimming at V came to 4 bases and at J to 2 bases, leaving 5 bases not matched to a gene. Germline V gene sequence: CDR1 SGHVS, CDR2 FQNEAQ. The CDR3 DNA sequence: TGTGCCAGCAGCTACGGACAGGGGCTTCAAGAGACCCAGTACTTC. Its translation: CASSYGQGLQETQYF.